These T cell receptor beta chains were read from a single sample in a study of CD8+ T cells in alopecia areata. Assay: immunoSEQ multiplex PCR; the TCRdb copy retains only in-frame clones and omits some. The sample records 65,000 to 70,000 clones, about three fifths being singletons. This material consisted of CD8+ T cells sorted from blood, taken at week 0. The receptors derive from a human donor with alopecia areata. Both conserved end residues are part of each CDR3. The D gene is left open where the match is weak. Clone size is stated in some rows and not others, as once, few, many or a class when expanded.

TRBJ1-5 - - TRBV4-1 14 CASSQDHGNQPQHF TGCGCCAGCAGCCAAGATCACGGTAATCAGCCCCAGCATTTT
TRBJ2-3 - - TRBV21-1 13 CASRRTIVDTQYF TGTGCCAGCAGGAGAACTATCGTGGATACGCAGTATTTT
TRBJ1-2 few - TRBV6-5 12 CASSYEGAGYTF TGTGCCAGCAGTTATGAGGGAGCTGGCTACACCTTC
TRBJ2-7 - - TRBV29-1 17 CSAVGRDKNTSSYEQYF TGCAGCGCCGTAGGACGAGACAAAAACACGAGCTCCTACGAGCAGTACTTC
TRBJ2-7 - - TRBV7-2 15 CASSLWDTEAYEQYF TGTGCCAGCAGCTTATGGGACACTGAGGCCTACGAGCAGTACTTC
TRBJ2-7 - TRBD2 TRBV19 13 CASSPAGTYEQYF TGTGCCAGTAGCCCAGCGGGGACCTACGAGCAGTACTTC
TRBJ2-6 once TRBD1 TRBV4-1 15 CASSPWGQGVRVLTF TGCGCCAGCAGCCCGTGGGGACAGGGGGTTCGCGTCCTGACTTTC
TRBJ1-1 - - TRBV25-1 12 CASSESPSEAFF TGTGCCAGCAGTGAATCCCCGAGTGAAGCTTTCTTT
TRBJ2-1 few TRBD2 TRBV28 17 CASSLPIGTTSTNEQFF TGTGCCAGCAGTTTACCAATCGGGACTACTTCCACCAATGAGCAGTTCTTC
TRBJ1-5 - - TRBV4-1 13 CASSQGYNQPQHF TGCGCCAGCAGCCAGGGTTACAATCAGCCCCAGCATTTT
TRBJ1-2 - TRBD1 TRBV2 14 CASSDFRGNYGYTF TGTGCCAGCAGTGATTTCAGGGGGAACTATGGCTACACCTTC
TRBJ2-3 - TRBD2 TRBV2 15 CASRGTSGIGDTQYF TGTGCCAGCAGGGGGACTAGCGGGATCGGTGATACGCAGTATTTT
TRBJ2-1 once - TRBV5-1 14 CASSLGQGLNEQFF TGCGCCAGCAGCTTGGGACAGGGACTCAATGAGCAGTTCTTC
TRBJ2-1 - TRBD2 TRBV27 14 CASSARTSGREQFF TGTGCCAGCAGTGCCCGGACTAGCGGTCGTGAGCAGTTCTTC
TRBJ2-5 - - TRBV27 14 CASRTSSQEETQYF TGTGCCAGCAGGACCTCGTCCCAGGAGGAGACCCAGTACTTC
TRBJ2-1 - - TRBV7-9 12 CASSLGSQEQFF TGTGCCAGCAGCTTAGGCTCCCAGGAGCAGTTCTTC
TRBJ2-5 - TRBD1 TRBV30 14 CAWSPGQGRETQYF TGTGCCTGGAGTCCCGGACAGGGCCGGGAGACCCAGTACTTC
TRBJ2-1 - TRBD2 TRBV7-9 14 CASSRTSDYNEQFF TGTGCCAGCAGCCGGACTAGCGACTACAATGAGCAGTTCTTC
TRBJ2-7 - - TRBV10-2 14 CASKGGTETYEQYF TGCGCCAGCAAGGGGGGGACAGAGACCTACGAGCAGTACTTC
TRBJ2-5 once TRBD1 TRBV11-2 14 CASSPWTGDETQYF TGTGCCAGCAGCCCCTGGACAGGGGACGAGACCCAGTACTTC
TRBJ1-2 - - TRBV29-1 13 CSVDGTDSGGYTF TGCAGCGTTGACGGGACGGACAGTGGTGGCTACACCTTC
TRBJ2-7 - TRBD1 TRBV5-1 16 CASSSRETGTVYEQYF TGCGCCAGCAGCTCTAGAGAGACCGGGACAGTCTACGAGCAGTACTTC
TRBJ1-1 - - TRBV5-1 13 CASSLAGTDEAFF TGCGCCAGCAGCTTGGCGGGGACGGATGAAGCTTTCTTT
TRBJ1-2 - TRBD1 TRBV4-1 16 CASSPPGTGGSYGYTF TGCGCCAGCAGCCCTCCCGGGACAGGGGGCAGCTATGGCTACACCTTC
TRBJ2-2 few - TRBV5-6 12 CASSINTGELFF TGTGCCAGCAGCATTAACACCGGGGAGCTGTTTTTT
TRBJ2-4 - - TRBV5-6 16 CASSLGRGLAKNIQYF TGTGCCAGCAGCTTGGGCAGGGGATTAGCCAAAAACATTCAGTACTTC
TRBJ1-2 - - TRBV7-9 12 CASSLGGNGYTF TGTGCCAGCAGCTTAGGAGGGAATGGCTACACCTTC
TRBJ2-7 few - TRBV2 15 CASTHRAGASYEQYF TGTGCCAGCACCCATCGGGCAGGGGCCTCCTACGAGCAGTACTTC
TRBJ1-5 few - TRBV5-6 14 CASSPGTGNQPQHF TGTGCCAGCAGCCCGGGGACTGGGAATCAGCCCCAGCATTTT
TRBJ2-5 few TRBD2 TRBV27 16 CASSLWTSGNQETQYF TGTGCCAGCAGTTTATGGACTAGCGGGAACCAAGAGACCCAGTACTTC
TRBJ1-5 few - TRBV28 14 CASSRVDSNQPQHF TGTGCCAGCAGCCGAGTGGATAGCAATCAGCCCCAGCATTTT
TRBJ2-5 - - TRBV7-9 12 CASSLERETQYF TGTGCCAGCAGCTTAGAGAGGGAGACCCAGTACTTC
TRBJ2-1 - TRBD2 TRBV4-3 17 CASSQEEAGEPRNEQFF TGCGCCAGCAGCCAAGAGGAGGCGGGGGAGCCTAGAAATGAGCAGTTCTTC
TRBJ2-3 - TRBD2 TRBV29-1 15 CSAKKLAGVSDTQYF TGCAGCGCAAAGAAACTAGCGGGAGTTTCAGATACGCAGTATTTT